The T cell receptor (beta chain) under discussion was sequenced for a study of neoadjuvant anti-PD-1 for oral cavity cancer. About the research overall: Nivolumab at 3 mg/kg was mostly given biweekly, three to four doses, pre-surgery.

Per germline, CDR1 MNHNS and CDR2 SASEGT. The CDR3 is 15 amino acids. V gave up 6 bases and J gave up 0 bases; unmatched junction bases: 4. Profiled with immunoSEQ multiplex PCR; TCRdb holds only in-frame clones, not every one. Of 10,000 to 15,000 clones in the sample, 50% to 75% were seen once. General observations from the study: Only a few patients per response group were TCR-analyzed; validation needed. Non-responders to neoadjuvant nivolumab had significantly more clonal PBMC T cells than responders.

As for this clone: Its target is unknown.

This TCR derives from a person aged 35-79 years with oral cavity squamous cell carcinoma. The chain recombines TRBV6-1 with TRBJ1-5, with 8 nucleotides matching TRBD1. The sequencing used PBMCs, collected before nivolumab (anti-PD-1) treatment. CDR3 DNA: TGTGCCAGCAGCACGGACAGGGCTAGCAATCAGCCCCAGCATTTT. It translates to CASSTDRASNQPQHF.